This T cell receptor (beta chain) was captured in a study of blood T cells in healthy people across ages. About this clonotype: Its antigen is not identified. A much more abundant neighbour one base away suggests this may be a read error. Since the CDR3 does not end with the conserved phenylalanine or tryptophan, this likely comes from a read error.

V lost 5 bases and J 0 bases, leaving 11 bases between the germline ends. CDR3 length: 14 residues. Germline loops: CDR1 DFQATT, CDR2 SNEGSKA (reference sequence). A second about 7 to 11 cycle PCR used barcoded and J-beta primers. TCRdb re-called the 5' RACE reads through MiXCR, storing one row per CDR3 protein. The sample lists hundreds of thousands of distinct CDR3 sequences, around 26% occurring once. The study's findings and limits: Reliance upon unsorted PBMCs precluded definitive naive versus antigen-experienced comparison.

The clonotype originates from a woman aged 80 or over in good health. The sequencing input was blood. The genes are TRBV20-1 and TRBJ2-1; D remains ambiguous. In nucleotides, the CDR3 is TGCAGTGCTCCCGACGCCACCTCCTACAATGAGCAGTTCTAC. Protein product: CSAPDATSYNEQFY.